The 2 T cell receptor beta chains presented below share a single source sample, sequenced in a study of T-cell reconstitution after alpha-beta-depleted transplantation in children. As it was prepared, the TCRbeta library received unique molecular identifiers. Via MiXCR, TCRdb re-called the PCR reads, giving one row per CDR3 protein. The table lists some 110,000 distinct CDR3 sequences, under 13% of them singletons. Sequencing was performed on PBMCs, taken before TCRalphabeta/CD19-depleted stem cell transplant. These receptors were obtained from a boy aged 2 to 10 with acute lymphoblastic leukemia, due to receive a stem cell transplant.

This clonotype came up many times. The V and J genes are TRBV5-6 and TRBJ2-1, with D possibly TRBD2 on 6 matching bases. Germline-derived CDR1 and CDR2 are SGHDT and YYEEEE. CDR3 length: 15 residues. Trimming shortened V by 2 bases and J by 2 bases, and 11 bases separated the two germline ends. CDR3 nucleotides: TGTGCCAGCAGCTTCTTGATAGCGGCCTACAATGAGCAGTTCTTC. Its protein product is CASSFLIAAYNEQFF.

This clonotype was counted between two and nine times. The chain couples TRBV5-1 to TRBJ2-7; 8 positions match TRBD1. This CDR3 comprises 15 residues. CDR1 and CDR2 (germline): SGHRS, YFSETQ. V lost 4 bases to trimming and J lost 2 bases; unmatched junction nucleotides: 8. The CDR3 nucleotides read TGCGCCAGCAGCAGTGCCGGGACAGGACCCTACGAGCAGTACTTC. It is translated as CASSSAGTGPYEQYF.